Below, 31 T cell receptor beta chains from the same sample are listed, as sequenced in a study of CD8 T cells in ankylosing spondylitis. For these receptors, no antigen is known. Study-level findings and limits: Several highly homologous variants made up a TCR beta motif that seemed to typify ankylosing spondylitis blood.

Each CDR3 protein gets one entry after TCRdb re-called the 5' RACE reads with MiXCR. The sample consists of fewer than 550,000 distinct CDR3 sequences, about 5.2% of them appearing once. The specimen was blood, either unsorted or a sorted T cell fraction (not recorded which). The receptors come from a male donor with ankylosing spondylitis.

This clonotype has a count of ten or more. The genes are TRBV6-5 and TRBJ2-7; TRBD2 matches at 7 bases. The CDR3 loop spans 14 amino acids. Losses at the gene ends were 2 bases for V and 4 bases for J; bases not matched to a gene: 5. Germline V gives CDR1 MNHEY, CDR2 SVGAGI. For the CDR3, the DNA is TGTGCCAGCAGTTACCGCGGGGGAGGGTACGAGCAGTACTTC. Encoded protein: CASSYRGGGYEQYF.

This clonotype was recorded many times. The chain carries TRBV6-2 or TRBV6-3 and TRBJ2-5; D uncertain. V lost 8 bases to trimming and J lost 5 bases, with 24 bases between them. The CDR3 has 16 residues. Germline assignment: CDR1 MNHEY and CDR2 SVGEGT. CDR3 sequence reads: CASSEGRYSPGETQYF. The CDR3 coding sequence is TGTGCCAGCTCCGAAGGACGATATTCCCCGGGCGAGACCCAGTACTTC.

The sample holds many counts of this clonotype. The V call is TRBV5-1, the J call TRBJ1-1, with D perhaps matching TRBD1 (6 bases). Per the germline V gene, CDR1 is SGHRS and CDR2 is YFSETQ. Trimming removed 0 bases from V and 3 bases from J, with 15 bases in between. This CDR3 has 16 amino acids. The DNA for the CDR3 is TGCGCCAGCAGCTTGGCTCCCCAGGGGTCCGACACTGAAGCTTTCTTT. This codes for CASSLAPQGSDTEAFF.

This clonotype appeared a few times. V usage is TRBV6-1 and J usage is TRBJ2-1; TRBD2 is a possible D gene (6 bases). The ends were cut back, 5 bases at V and 1 base at J, with 12 bases in the middle. Per the germline V gene, CDR1 is MNHNS and CDR2 is SASEGT. CDR3 size: 15 residues. The CDR3 DNA is TGTGCCAGCAGTATAGGTAGCGGATCCTACAATGAGCAGTTCTTC. It yields the protein CASSIGSGSYNEQFF.

This clonotype has a count of ten or more. This chain joins TRBV7-8 and TRBJ2-7; TRBD2 matches 7 bases. This CDR3 contains 15 residues. The V gene end was trimmed by 1 base and the J gene end by 6 bases; junction bases not matched to a gene: 9. Germline values: CDR1 SGHVS, CDR2 FQNEAQ. This chain's CDR3 is CASSLEVRGFGEQYF. The CDR3, as DNA: TGTGCCAGCAGCTTAGAGGTGCGGGGGTTCGGCGAGCAGTACTTC. Full variable domain (remainder filled in from reference TRBV7-8 and TRBJ2-7): GAGVSQSPRYKVAKRGQDVALRCDPISGHVSLFWYQQALGQGPEFLTYFQNEAQLDKSGLPSDRFFAERPEGSVSTLKIQRTQQEDSAVYLCASSLEVRGFGEQYFGPGTRLTVT.

In its sample, this clonotype was seen many times. V usage is TRBV6-5 and J usage is TRBJ2-3, with D possibly matching TRBD2 (6 bases). CDR1 is MNHEY, CDR2 SVGAGI, per germline. Trimming stripped 4 bases from V and 2 bases from J, with 7 bases between. CDR3 length: 13 residues. The DNA of the CDR3 is TGTGCCAGCAGTTGGGACTTCACAGATACGCAGTATTTT. As protein: CASSWDFTDTQYF.

This clonotype was counted many times. The chain is built from TRBV5-1 and TRBJ2-7, with D possibly matching TRBD1 (5 bases). The CDR3 has 14 amino acids. Germline-derived CDR1 and CDR2 are SGHRS and YFSETQ. The V end was cut by 1 base, the J end by 5 bases, with 13 bases between. This CDR3 reads CASSLQGIRDEQYF. DNA for the CDR3: TGCGCCAGCAGCTTGCAGGGAATCAGGGACGAGCAGTACTTC.

The chain employs TRBV20-1 and TRBJ1-4; the D is unclear. There are 13 residues in the CDR3. In germline, CDR1 is DFQATT, CDR2 SNEGSKA (reference sequence). V was cut by 0 bases and J by 5 bases, with 7 bases left in between. CDR3 amino acids: CSARDIKNEKLFF. In nucleotides, the CDR3 is TGCAGTGCTAGAGATATTAAGAATGAAAAACTGTTTTTT.

A single count supports this clonotype. Just one base apart from a much larger clone, this may be a read error. V and J are TRBV5-1 and TRBJ1-2; D might be TRBD1 (6 bases). Germline V CDR1 and CDR2: SGHRS, YFSETQ. This CDR3 contains 14 residues. CDR3 in amino acids: CASSNRAVNYGNTF. As DNA, the CDR3 is TGCGCCAGCAGTAACAGGGCCGTCAACTATGGCAACACCTTC.

This clonotype appeared many times. The rearrangement uses TRBV24-1 and TRBJ1-3; 7 positions match TRBD1. Unmatched junction bases numbered 0, after V lost 6 bases and J lost 2 bases. The germline V gene encodes CDR1 KGHDR and CDR2 SFDVKD. This CDR3 has 13 amino acids. The CDR3 sequence: CATSTGAGNTIYF. Here the CDR3 DNA reads TGTGCCACCAGTACAGGGGCTGGAAACACCATATATTTT.

In its sample, this clonotype was seen many times. The chain is built from TRBV29-1 and TRBJ1-4; no definite D call. Trimming shortened V by 4 bases and J by 7 bases, and 13 bases separated the two germline ends. There are 13 residues in the CDR3. Per the germline V gene, CDR1 is SQVTM and CDR2 is ANQGSEA. The CDR3 nucleotides are TGCAGCGTTGCCGCTAATGTGGGTGAAAAACTGTTTTTT. Translated, it gives CSVAANVGEKLFF.

This clonotype was recorded many times. The chain recombines TRBV4-3 with TRBJ2-2, with D perhaps matching TRBD1 or TRBD2 (5 bases each). The CDR3 is 16 residues long. CDR1 is LGHNA, CDR2 YSLEER, per germline. V gave up 4 bases and J gave up 1 base, with 13 bases separating them. The CDR3 nucleotides read TGCGCCAGCAGCCCCTGGGTGAGGGGGAACACCGGGGAGCTGTTTTTT. This translates into CASSPWVRGNTGELFF.

This clonotype was found many times. This chain uses TRBV5-5 with TRBJ2-2; D is possibly TRBD1 (5 bases). The CDR3 contains 16 residues. The V end was cut by 4 bases, the J end by 0 bases, with 13 bases between. Germline V gene lookup returns CDR1 SGHKS and CDR2 YYEKEE (reference sequence). The CDR3: CASSPYGATNTGELFF. As DNA, the CDR3 is TGTGCCAGCAGCCCCTATGGGGCCACGAACACCGGGGAGCTGTTTTTT.

In its sample, this clonotype was seen many times. The chain recombines TRBV6-1 with TRBJ2-6, with D uncertain. V dropped 7 bases and J dropped 0 bases, with 13 bases sitting between them. The germline CDR1 and CDR2 sequences are MNHNS and SASEGT. CDR3 length equals 16 residues. The CDR3 DNA reads as TGTGCCAGCAACCGAAGAGGCAGCTCTGGGGCCAACGTCCTGACTTTC. It specifies CASNRRGSSGANVLTF.

The sample holds many counts of this clonotype. The CDR3 is CASSSTTGDTEAFF. For the CDR3, the DNA is TGCGCCAGCAGCTCCACGACAGGGGACACTGAAGCTTTCTTT. V is TRBV5-1 and J is TRBJ1-1; 8 bases align to TRBD1. Germline assignment: CDR1 SGHRS and CDR2 YFSETQ. J gave up 3 bases and V 3 bases, and 4 bases lay outside the gene matches. This CDR3 has 14 amino acids.

This clonotype has at least ten counts. In nucleotides, the CDR3 is TGCAGTGCTACCCGGACAGTAAACTATGGCTACACCTTC. Its translation: CSATRTVNYGYTF. The rearrangement uses TRBV20-1 and TRBJ1-2; tentative D call: TRBD1 (6 bases). The CDR3 is 13 residues long. Looked up from germline, CDR1 is DFQATT and CDR2 is SNEGSKA (reference sequence). Trimming shortened V by 4 bases and J by 2 bases, and 11 bases separated the two germline ends.

The chain is built from TRBV11-2 and TRBJ2-3; maybe TRBD2 (6 bases). V shed 5 bases and J shed 2 bases, with 23 bases lying between them. Germline V lookup: CDR1 SGHAT, CDR2 FQNNGV. The CDR3 covers 18 residues. The DNA of the CDR3 is TGTGCCAGCAGCCCGGGGGTGCTCGCTGGGAGTTACACAGATACGCAGTATTTT. It is translated as CASSPGVLAGSYTDTQYF.

Notes on this clonotype: This could be a read error, since a much larger clone is one nucleotide away. The rearrangement uses TRBV5-1 and TRBJ2-7; unclear D gene. The CDR3 is 14 residues long. CDR1 SGHRS and CDR2 YFSETQ come from the germline V gene. Trimming removed 0 bases at V and 4 bases at J, with 11 bases between. CDR3 in DNA: TGCGCCAGCAGCTTGGCATTGGGGAAATACGAGCAGTACTTC. The encoded protein is CASSLALGKYEQYF.

In its sample, this clonotype was seen many times. J is TRBJ2-7 and V is TRBV20-1, with 8 bases that match TRBD2. Germline loops: CDR1 DFQATT, CDR2 SNEGSKA (reference sequence). The CDR3 length is 14 residues. The V and J ends lost 3 bases and 2 bases, in that order; junction bases with no gene match: 6. The DNA of the CDR3 is TGCAGTGCTAGCGGACTAGCATTCACCTACGAGCAGTACTTC. It encodes CSASGLAFTYEQYF.

This clonotype was seen repeatedly, ten times or more. V and J are TRBV12-3 or TRBV12-4 and TRBJ1-1; D may be TRBD1 (5 bases). V lost 6 bases and J lost 0, with 8 bases in between. The CDR3 runs 13 residues. CDR3 sequence: CASSRDLNTEAFF. The CDR3 DNA sequence: TGTGCCAGCAGCCGGGACCTGAACACTGAAGCTTTCTTT.

The chain has TRBV3-1 and TRBJ2-1; 11 nucleotides align to TRBD2. V trimming: 1 base; J trimming: 8 bases; junction bases outside the gene matches: 1. The germline gives CDR1 LGHDT, CDR2 YNNKEL (reference sequence). This CDR3 spans 14 amino acids. CDR3 DNA: TGTGCCAGCAGCCAAGGACTAGCGGGGTATGAGCAGTTCTTC. It is translated as CASSQGLAGYEQFF.

This clonotype was seen at least ten times. This chain connects TRBV9 to TRBJ2-3, with 8 bases that match TRBD2. Germline lookup yields CDR1 SGDLS and CDR2 YYNGEE. The junction had 4 bases not matched to a gene; V was cut back by 3 bases and J by 4 bases. The CDR3 has 14 residues. The CDR3 protein is CASSATSGSDTQYF. The CDR3 nucleotides read TGTGCCAGCAGCGCCACTAGCGGATCAGATACGCAGTATTTT.

This clonotype was counted at least ten times. V usage is TRBV11-1 and J usage is TRBJ2-5; perhaps D is TRBD1 or TRBD2 (5 bases each). CDR3 size: 15 residues. Per germline, CDR1 SGHAT and CDR2 FQDESV (reference sequence). Trimming cost V 5 bases and J 5 bases, with 18 bases left between them. The CDR3 is CASSPQEGWSETQYF. For the CDR3, the DNA is TGTGCCAGCAGCCCCCAAGAGGGGTGGAGTGAGACCCAGTACTTC. The whole variable domain, remainder taken from reference TRBV11-1 and TRBJ2-5, is EAEVAQSPRYKITEKSQAVAFWCDPISGHATLYWYRQILGQGPELLVQFQDESVVDDSQLPKDRFSAERLKGVDSTLKIQPAELGDSAMYLCASSPQEGWSETQYFGPGTRLLVL.

This clonotype occurred many times. The J gene is TRBJ2-2, the V gene TRBV12-3 or TRBV12-4; a possible D gene is TRBD1 (6 bases). The V and J ends lost 7 bases and 0 bases respectively, with 12 bases between them. The CDR3 length is 15 residues. The CDR3 sequence: CASTRGFANTGELFF. The CDR3 DNA reads TGTGCCAGCACCAGGGGATTCGCGAACACCGGGGAGCTGTTTTTT.

This clonotype was seen a few times. Being one base from a much bigger clone, this may be a read error. The J gene is TRBJ2-3, the V gene TRBV12-3 or TRBV12-4; D may correspond to TRBD1 or TRBD2 (6 bases each). The CDR3 is 15 amino acids. The CDR3 coding sequence is TGTGTCAGCAGTTCCCCAGGGGAGGTTGAAGATACGCAGTATTTT. This sequence encodes CVSSSPGEVEDTQYF.

This clonotype was found many times. The rearrangement uses TRBV29-1 and TRBJ2-7; D gene unclear. Germline-derived CDR1 and CDR2 are SQVTM and ANQGSEA. The CDR3 contains 14 residues. V was clipped by 7 bases and J by 2 bases, with 18 bases between them. In nucleotides, the CDR3 is TGCAGCGCTTCGGTTGCGACTGAAACCTACGAGCAGTACTTC. It specifies CSASVATETYEQYF.

There are many counts of this clonotype. This chain connects TRBV4-2 to TRBJ2-1; D possibly corresponds to TRBD1 (5 bases). Germline V gives CDR1 LGHNA, CDR2 YNFKEQ. With 4 bases removed from V and 3 bases from J, the gap between germline ends came to 16 bases. This CDR3 is 16 amino acids long. The CDR3 protein is CASSRRQQQDYNEQFF. CDR3 DNA: TGTGCCAGCAGCCGCAGACAGCAGCAAGACTACAATGAGCAGTTCTTC.

This clonotype showed up many times. The chain has TRBV7-9 and TRBJ1-6; 8 bases line up with TRBD1. After removal of 5 bases from V and 10 bases from J, the junction contained 7 bases not matched to a gene. There are 14 residues in the CDR3. The germline V gene has CDR1 SEHNR and CDR2 FQNEAQ (reference sequence). The CDR3 nucleotides are TGTGCCAGCAGCAAAGGACAGGGAAACTCACCCCTCCACTTT. Translated, it gives CASSKGQGNSPLHF.

This clonotype has just a few counts. The rearrangement joins TRBV7-2 to TRBJ2-1; D gene unclear. Deletions cut 5 bases from V and 4 bases from J, with 9 bases between. The length of the CDR3 is 13 residues. The germline V gene encodes CDR1 SGHTA and CDR2 FQGNSA. The CDR3 DNA reads as TGTGCCAGCAGCGCCCAGGTGTACAATGAGCAGTTCTTC. Protein sequence: CASSAQVYNEQFF.

This clonotype was detected many times. The chain links TRBV7-9 to TRBJ1-1; TRBD1 aligns across 9 bases. There are 15 residues in the CDR3. After removal of 1 base from V and 1 base from J, the junction contained 1 base not matched to a gene. Germline V CDR1 and CDR2: SEHNR, FQNEAQ (reference sequence). In nucleotides, the CDR3 is TGTGCCAGCAGCTTAGGACAGGGGGAGAACACTGAAGCTTTCTTT. As protein: CASSLGQGENTEAFF. The complete variable domain, with remaining parts taken from reference TRBV7-9 and TRBJ1-1, reads DTGVSQNPRHKITKRGQNVTFRCDPISEHNRLYWYRQTLGQGPEFLTYFQNEAQLEKSRLLSDRFSAERPKGSFSTLEIQRTEQGDSAMYLCASSLGQGENTEAFFGQGTRLTVV.

This clonotype was recorded at least ten times. This chain uses TRBV6-5 with TRBJ2-2; TRBD2 agrees at 7 bases. The germline CDR1 and CDR2 sequences are MNHEY and SVGAGI. This CDR3 has 16 residues. The junction had 1 base not matched to a gene; V was cut back by 0 bases and J by 0 bases. The CDR3 DNA is TGTGCCAGCAGTTACTCCGGGGGGTCGAACACCGGGGAGCTGTTTTTT. This translates into CASSYSGGSNTGELFF.